Included here is one TCR beta chain sequence, with context. Its antigen is still unknown. The data derive from a study of T-cell reconstitution after alpha-beta-depleted transplantation in children. Overall study results and limits: T-cell counts and diversity at one year following transplant were attributed mainly to newly produced T cells.

A library of TCRbeta sequences, prepared with unique molecular identifiers, was generated. TCRdb re-derived calls from the PCR reads in MiXCR, one entry per CDR3 protein. The repertoire has about 250,000 distinct CDR3 sequences, more than 20% of them found once; the top ten carry around 4.8%. The V and J ends lost 0 bases and 7 bases respectively, with 13 bases between them. The CDR3 loop spans 15 amino acids. Germline V lookup: CDR1 SGHVS, CDR2 FQNEAQ. The sequences come from PBMCs, mostly from graft donor cells, collected 360 days after TCRalphabeta/CD19-depleted stem cell transplant. The clonotype was recovered from a female patient aged 2-10 years who had a stem cell transplant for congenital amegakaryocytic thrombocytopenia, so the T cells may come from the graft donor. The chain couples TRBV7-8 to TRBJ2-1; D unclear. The CDR3 DNA reads TGTGCCAGCAGCTTAGCCTCGAGGCCTACGAATGAGCAGTTCTTC. Amino acids: CASSLASRPTNEQFF.